This T cell receptor beta chain originates from a study of tumor and adjacent non-tumor tissue in lung cancer. For the study at large: The patients, roughly 10 men and 4 to 6 women, were roughly 30 to 76 with stage I to III disease.

The library came from three nested PCR rounds adapted from ARM-PCR protocols. TCRdb reprocessed the multiplex PCR reads via MiXCR and lists one record per CDR3 protein. The repertoire holds some 100,000 distinct CDR3 sequences, with approximately 71% as singletons. No cell sorting was done before RNA was extracted from the tissue. The germline V and J ends were trimmed by 5 bases and 1 base, with 14 bases remaining between them. There are 14 residues in the CDR3. Germline CDR1 reads SQVTM; CDR2 reads ANQGSEA. The sample taken for sequencing was lung tumor tissue. The sequence derives from a woman aged 55 to 70 with non-small cell lung cancer. The V and J genes are TRBV29-1 and TRBJ2-5; no firm D call. The CDR3 spells CSVYTAVVQETQYF. The DNA for the CDR3 is TGCAGCGTTTATACGGCGGTTGTCCAAGAGACCCAGTACTTC.